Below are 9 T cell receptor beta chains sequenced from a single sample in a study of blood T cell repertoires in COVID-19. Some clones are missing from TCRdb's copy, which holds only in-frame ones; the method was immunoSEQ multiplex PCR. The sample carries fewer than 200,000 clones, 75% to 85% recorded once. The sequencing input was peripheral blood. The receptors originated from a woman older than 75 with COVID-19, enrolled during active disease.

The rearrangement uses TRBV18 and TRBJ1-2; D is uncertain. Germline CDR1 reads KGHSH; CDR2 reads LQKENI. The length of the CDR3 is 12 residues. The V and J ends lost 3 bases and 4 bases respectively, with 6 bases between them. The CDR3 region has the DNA TGTGCCAGCTCACCGGGCACCTATGGCTACACCTTC. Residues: CASSPGTYGYTF.

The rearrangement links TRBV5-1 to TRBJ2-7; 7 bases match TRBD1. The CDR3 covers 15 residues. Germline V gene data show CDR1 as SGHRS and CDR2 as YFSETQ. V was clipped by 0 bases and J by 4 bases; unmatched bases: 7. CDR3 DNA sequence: TGCGCCAGCAGCTTGGAGGGACAGACCCGATACGAGCAGTACTTC. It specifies CASSLEGQTRYEQYF.

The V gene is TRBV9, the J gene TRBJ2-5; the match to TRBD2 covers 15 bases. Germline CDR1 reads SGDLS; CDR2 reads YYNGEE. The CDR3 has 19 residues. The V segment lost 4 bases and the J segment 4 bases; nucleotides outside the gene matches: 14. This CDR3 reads CASSPPGLAGGNSRETQYF. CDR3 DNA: TGTGCCAGCAGCCCCCCCGGACTAGCGGGAGGGAATTCGAGAGAGACCCAGTACTTC. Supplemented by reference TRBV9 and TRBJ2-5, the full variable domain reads DSGVTQTPKHLITATGQRVTLRCSPRSGDLSVYWYQQSLDQGLQFLIQYYNGEERAKGNILERFSAQQFPDLHSELNLSSLELGDSALYFCASSPPGLAGGNSRETQYFGPGTRLLVL.

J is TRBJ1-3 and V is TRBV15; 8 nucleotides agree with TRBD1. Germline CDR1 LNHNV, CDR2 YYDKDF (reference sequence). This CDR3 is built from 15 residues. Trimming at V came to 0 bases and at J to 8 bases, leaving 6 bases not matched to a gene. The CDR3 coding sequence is TGTGCCACCAGCAGAGATCCGACAGGGGCGGACACCATATATTTT. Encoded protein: CATSRDPTGADTIYF.

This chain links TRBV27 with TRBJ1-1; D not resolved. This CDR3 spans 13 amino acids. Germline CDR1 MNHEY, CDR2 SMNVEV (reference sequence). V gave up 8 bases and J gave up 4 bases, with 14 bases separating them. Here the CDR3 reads CASGGIFGTEAFF. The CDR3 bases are TGTGCCAGCGGCGGGATTTTCGGCACTGAAGCTTTCTTT.

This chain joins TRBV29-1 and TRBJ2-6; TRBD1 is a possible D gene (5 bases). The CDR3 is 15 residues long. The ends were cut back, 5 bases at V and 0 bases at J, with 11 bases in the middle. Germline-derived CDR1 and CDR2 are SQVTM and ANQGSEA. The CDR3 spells CSVPTEASGANVLTF. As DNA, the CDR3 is TGCAGCGTTCCGACAGAGGCCTCTGGGGCCAACGTCCTGACTTTC.

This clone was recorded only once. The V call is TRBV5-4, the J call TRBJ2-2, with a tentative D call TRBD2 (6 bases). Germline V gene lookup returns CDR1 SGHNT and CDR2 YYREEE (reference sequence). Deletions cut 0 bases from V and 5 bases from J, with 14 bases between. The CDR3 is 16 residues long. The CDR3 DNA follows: TGTGCCAGCAGCTTGGCCTTTGCTAGCGCTACCGGGGAGCTGTTTTTT. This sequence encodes CASSLAFASATGELFF.

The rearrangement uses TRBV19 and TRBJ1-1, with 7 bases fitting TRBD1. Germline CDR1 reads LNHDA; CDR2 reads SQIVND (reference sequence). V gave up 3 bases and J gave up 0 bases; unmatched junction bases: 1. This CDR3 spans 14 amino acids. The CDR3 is CASSMDRLNTEAFF. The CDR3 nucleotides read TGTGCCAGTAGTATGGACAGGTTGAACACTGAAGCTTTCTTT.

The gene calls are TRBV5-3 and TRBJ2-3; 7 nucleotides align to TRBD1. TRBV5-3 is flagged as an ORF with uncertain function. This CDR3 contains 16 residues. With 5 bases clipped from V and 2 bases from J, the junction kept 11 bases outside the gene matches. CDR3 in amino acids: CARSPRRDRTTDTQYF. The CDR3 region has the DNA TGTGCCAGAAGTCCACGTCGGGACAGAACCACAGATACGCAGTATTTT.